This T cell receptor (beta chain) was recovered during a study of blood T cells in healthy people across ages. About the research overall: Per every two T cells, about one barcoded beta molecule was captured by template switching.

Germline values: CDR1 SGHAT, CDR2 FQNNGV. The CDR3 is 16 residues long. Trimming left V 6 bases short and J 0 bases short, with 12 bases between. Every donor gave roughly 9.2 milliliters of peripheral blood. Sample-barcoded 5' priming and a J-beta primer mix drove a second PCR of about 6 to 12 cycles. From the 5' RACE reads, TCRdb called clonotypes with MiXCR, one entry per CDR3 protein. This sample has about 970,000 distinct CDR3 sequences; roughly half occur once, and the top ten carry 20% to 25%. The V and J genes are TRBV11-2 and TRBJ2-6; perhaps TRBD1 as D (5 bases). This TCR was sampled from an older woman in good health. Sequencing was carried out using blood. The CDR3 is CASRGWGASGANVLTF. DNA of the CDR3: TGTGCCAGCAGGGGGTGGGGCGCCTCTGGGGCCAACGTCCTGACTTTC. The variable domain in full, completed from reference TRBV11-2 and TRBJ2-6, reads EAGVAQSPRYKIIEKRQSVAFWCNPISGHATLYWYQQILGQGPKLLIQFQNNGVVDDSQLPKDRFSAERLKGVDSTLKIQPAKLEDSAVYLCASRGWGASGANVLTFGAGSRLTVL.